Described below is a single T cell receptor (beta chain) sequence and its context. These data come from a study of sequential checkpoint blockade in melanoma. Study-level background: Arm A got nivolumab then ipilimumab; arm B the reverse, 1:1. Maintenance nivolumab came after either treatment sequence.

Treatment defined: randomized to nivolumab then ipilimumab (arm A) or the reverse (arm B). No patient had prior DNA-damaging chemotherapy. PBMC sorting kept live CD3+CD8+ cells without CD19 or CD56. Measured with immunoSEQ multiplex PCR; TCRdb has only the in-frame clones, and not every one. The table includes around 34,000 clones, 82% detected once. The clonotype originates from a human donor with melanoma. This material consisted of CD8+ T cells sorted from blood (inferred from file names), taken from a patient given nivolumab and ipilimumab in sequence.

The CDR3 spells CASSSGLAGAGELFF. Here the CDR3 DNA reads TGTGCCAGCAGTTCGGGACTAGCGGGGGCAGGGGAGCTGTTTTTT. V gene TRBV6-1 combines with J gene TRBJ2-2, with 14 bases lining up with TRBD2. J was trimmed by 8 bases and V by 5 bases; bases with no gene match: 4. There are 15 residues in the CDR3. Germline V gene lookup returns CDR1 MNHNS and CDR2 SASEGT.